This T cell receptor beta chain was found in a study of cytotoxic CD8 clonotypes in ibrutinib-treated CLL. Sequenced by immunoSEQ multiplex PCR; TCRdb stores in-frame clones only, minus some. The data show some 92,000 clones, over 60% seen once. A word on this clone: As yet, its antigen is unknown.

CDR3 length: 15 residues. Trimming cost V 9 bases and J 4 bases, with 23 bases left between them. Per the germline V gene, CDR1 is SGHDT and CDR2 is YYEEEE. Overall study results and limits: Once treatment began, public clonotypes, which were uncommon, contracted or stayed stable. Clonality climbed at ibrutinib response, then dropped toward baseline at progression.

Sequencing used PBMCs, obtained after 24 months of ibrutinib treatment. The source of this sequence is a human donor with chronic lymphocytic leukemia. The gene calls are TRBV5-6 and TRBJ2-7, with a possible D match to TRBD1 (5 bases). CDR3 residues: CATRTSRVVEYEQYF. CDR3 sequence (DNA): TGTGCCACCAGAACGAGCAGGGTAGTTGAATACGAGCAGTACTTC. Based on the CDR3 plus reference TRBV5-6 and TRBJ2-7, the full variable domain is DAGVTQSPTHLIKTRGQQVTLRCSPKSGHDTVSWYQQALGQGPQFIFQYYEEEERQRGNFPDRFSGHQFPNYSSELNVNALLLGDSALYLCATRTSRVVEYEQYFGPGTRLTVT.